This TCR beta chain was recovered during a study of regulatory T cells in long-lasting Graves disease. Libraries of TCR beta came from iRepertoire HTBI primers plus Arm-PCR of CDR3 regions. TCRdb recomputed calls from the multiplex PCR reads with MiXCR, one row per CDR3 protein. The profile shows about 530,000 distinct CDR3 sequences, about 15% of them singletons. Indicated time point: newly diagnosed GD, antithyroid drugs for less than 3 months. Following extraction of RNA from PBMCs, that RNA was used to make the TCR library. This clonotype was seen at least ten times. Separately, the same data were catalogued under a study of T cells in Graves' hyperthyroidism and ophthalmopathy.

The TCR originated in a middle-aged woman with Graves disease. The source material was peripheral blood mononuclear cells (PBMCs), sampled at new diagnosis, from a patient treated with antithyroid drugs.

The DNA of the CDR3 is TGTGCCACTACTCTCCACGAAAACTATGGCTACACCTTC. Residues: CATTLHENYGYTF. The chain has TRBV6-1 and TRBJ1-2; no definite D call. CDR1 MNHNS and CDR2 SASEGT come from the germline V gene. The CDR3 is 13 residues long. Trimming shortened V by 10 bases and J by 2 bases, and 14 bases separated the two germline ends.